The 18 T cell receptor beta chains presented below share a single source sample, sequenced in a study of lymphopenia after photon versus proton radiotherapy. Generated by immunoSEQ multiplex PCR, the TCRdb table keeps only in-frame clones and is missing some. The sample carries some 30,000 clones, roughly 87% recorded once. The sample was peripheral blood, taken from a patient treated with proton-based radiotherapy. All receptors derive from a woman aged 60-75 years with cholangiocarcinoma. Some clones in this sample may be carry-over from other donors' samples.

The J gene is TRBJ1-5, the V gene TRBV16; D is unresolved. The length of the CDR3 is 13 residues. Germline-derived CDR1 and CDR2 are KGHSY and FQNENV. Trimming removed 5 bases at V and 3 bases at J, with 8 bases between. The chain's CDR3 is CASSGTPNQPQHF. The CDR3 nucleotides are TGTGCCAGCAGCGGTACCCCCAATCAGCCCCAGCATTTT.

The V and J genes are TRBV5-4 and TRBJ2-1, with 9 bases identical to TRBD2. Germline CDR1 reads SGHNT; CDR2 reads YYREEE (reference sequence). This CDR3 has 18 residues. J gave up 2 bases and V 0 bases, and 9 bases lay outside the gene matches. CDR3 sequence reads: CASSLAGSAGGAYNEQFF. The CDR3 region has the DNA TGTGCCAGCAGCTTGGCCGGGTCGGCGGGAGGGGCCTACAATGAGCAGTTCTTC.

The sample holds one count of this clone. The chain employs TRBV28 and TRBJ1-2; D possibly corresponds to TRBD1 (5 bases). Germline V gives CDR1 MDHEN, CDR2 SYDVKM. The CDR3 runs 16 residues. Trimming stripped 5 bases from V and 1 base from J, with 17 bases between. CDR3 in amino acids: CASSQHGTPHNYGYTF. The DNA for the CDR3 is TGTGCCAGCAGTCAACATGGGACCCCACATAACTATGGCTACACCTTC.

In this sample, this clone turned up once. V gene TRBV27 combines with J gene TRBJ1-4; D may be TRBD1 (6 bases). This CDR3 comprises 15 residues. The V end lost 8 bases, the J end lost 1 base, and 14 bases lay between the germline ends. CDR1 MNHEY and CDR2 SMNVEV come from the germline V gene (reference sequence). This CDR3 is CASRRTALTNEKLFF. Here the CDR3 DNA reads TGTGCCAGCCGACGGACAGCTTTAACTAATGAAAAACTGTTTTTT.

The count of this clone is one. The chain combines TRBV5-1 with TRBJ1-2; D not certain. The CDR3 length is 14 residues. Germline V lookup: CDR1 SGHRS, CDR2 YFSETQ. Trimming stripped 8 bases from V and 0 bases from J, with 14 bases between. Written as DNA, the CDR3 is TGCGCCAGTAGACCCAGCGGGACTAACTATGGCTACACCTTC. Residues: CASRPSGTNYGYTF.

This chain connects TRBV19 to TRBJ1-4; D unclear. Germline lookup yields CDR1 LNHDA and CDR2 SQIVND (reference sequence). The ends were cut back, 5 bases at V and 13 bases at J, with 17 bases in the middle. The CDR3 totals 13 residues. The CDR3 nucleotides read TGTGCCAGTAGTTTGGTGGTTAAAGGAGGACTGTTTTTT. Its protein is CASSLVVKGGLFF.

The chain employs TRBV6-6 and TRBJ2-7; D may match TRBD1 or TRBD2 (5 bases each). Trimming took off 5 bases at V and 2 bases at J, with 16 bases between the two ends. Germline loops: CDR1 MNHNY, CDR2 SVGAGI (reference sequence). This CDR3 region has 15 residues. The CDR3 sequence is CASSRVAGAPYEQYF. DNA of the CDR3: TGTGCCAGCAGTCGCGTGGCCGGGGCACCCTACGAGCAGTACTTC.

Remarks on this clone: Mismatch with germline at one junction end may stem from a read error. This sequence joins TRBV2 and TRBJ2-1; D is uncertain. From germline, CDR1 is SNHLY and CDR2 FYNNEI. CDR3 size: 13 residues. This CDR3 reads CASSADGYIEQFF. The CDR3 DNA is TGTGCCAGCAGTGCGGACGGATACATTGAGCAGTTCTTC.

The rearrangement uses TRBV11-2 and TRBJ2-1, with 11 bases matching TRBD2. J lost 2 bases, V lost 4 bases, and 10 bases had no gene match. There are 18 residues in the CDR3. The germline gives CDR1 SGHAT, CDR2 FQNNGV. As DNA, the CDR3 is TGTGCCAGCAGCTCGCCGTGGCTAGCGGGGGGTACCTACAATGAGCAGTTCTTC. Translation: CASSSPWLAGGTYNEQFF.

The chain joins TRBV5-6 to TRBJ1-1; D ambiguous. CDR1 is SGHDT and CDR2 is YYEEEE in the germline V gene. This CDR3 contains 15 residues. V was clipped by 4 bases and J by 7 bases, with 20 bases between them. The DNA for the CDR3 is TGTGCCAGCAGCCGCTTTTTCAGGCCTCACGTTGAAGCTTTCTTT. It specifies CASSRFFRPHVEAFF.

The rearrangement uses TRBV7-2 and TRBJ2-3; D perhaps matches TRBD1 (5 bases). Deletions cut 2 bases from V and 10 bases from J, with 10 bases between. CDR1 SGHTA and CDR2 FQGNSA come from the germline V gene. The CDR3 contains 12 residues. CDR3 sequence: CASSLPGFAQYF. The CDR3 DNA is TGTGCCAGCAGCTTACCAGGGTTTGCGCAGTATTTT. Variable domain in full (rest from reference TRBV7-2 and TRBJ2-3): GAGVSQSPSNKVTEKGKDVELRCDPISGHTALYWYRQSLGQGLEFLIYFQGNSAPDKSGLPSDRFSAERTGGSVSTLTIQRTQQEDSAVYLCASSLPGFAQYFGPGTRLTVL.

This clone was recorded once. The CDR3 is CASTGQKETQYF. CDR3 coding DNA: TGTGCCAGCACCGGACAGAAAGAGACCCAGTACTTC. V gene TRBV9 combines with J gene TRBJ2-5; D might be TRBD1 (6 bases). The V end lost 6 bases, the J end lost 3 bases, and 9 bases lay between the germline ends. CDR3 length: 12 residues. Germline CDR1 SGDLS, CDR2 YYNGEE.

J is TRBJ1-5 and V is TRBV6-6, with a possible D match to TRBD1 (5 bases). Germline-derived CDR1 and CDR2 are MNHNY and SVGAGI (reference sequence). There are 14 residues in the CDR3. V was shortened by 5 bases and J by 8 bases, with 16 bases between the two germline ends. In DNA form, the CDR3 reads TGTGCCAGCAGTGACCCGGGACCCACTAAGCCCCAGCATTTT. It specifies CASSDPGPTKPQHF.

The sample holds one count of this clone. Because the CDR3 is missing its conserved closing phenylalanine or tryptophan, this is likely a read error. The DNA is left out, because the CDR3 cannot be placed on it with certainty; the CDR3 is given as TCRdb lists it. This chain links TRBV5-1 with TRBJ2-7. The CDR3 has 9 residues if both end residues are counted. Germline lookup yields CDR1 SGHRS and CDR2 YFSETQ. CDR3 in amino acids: CASSTDGLG.

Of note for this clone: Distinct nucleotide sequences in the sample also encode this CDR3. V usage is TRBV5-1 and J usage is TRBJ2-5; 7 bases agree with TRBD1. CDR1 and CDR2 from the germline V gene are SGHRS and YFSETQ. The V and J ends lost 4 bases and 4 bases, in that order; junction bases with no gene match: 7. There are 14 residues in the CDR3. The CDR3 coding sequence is TGCGCCAGCAGCGAGGGAACAGGGGTAGAGACCCAGTACTTC. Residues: CASSEGTGVETQYF.

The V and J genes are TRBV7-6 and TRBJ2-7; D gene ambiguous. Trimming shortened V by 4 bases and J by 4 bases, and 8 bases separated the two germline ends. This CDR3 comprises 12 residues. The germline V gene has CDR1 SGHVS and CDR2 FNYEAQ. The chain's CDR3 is CASSSTPYEQYF. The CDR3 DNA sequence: TGTGCCAGCAGCTCCACCCCGTACGAGCAGTACTTC.

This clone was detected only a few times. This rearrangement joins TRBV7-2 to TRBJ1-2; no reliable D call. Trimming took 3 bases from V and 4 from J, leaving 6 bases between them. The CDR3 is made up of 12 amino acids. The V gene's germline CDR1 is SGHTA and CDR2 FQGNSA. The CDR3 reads CASSFSSYGYTF. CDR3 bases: TGTGCCAGCAGCTTCAGTAGCTATGGCTACACCTTC.

The CDR3 loop is CASSVTSGVSYEQYF. The CDR3 bases are TGTGCCAGCAGCGTCACTAGCGGGGTCTCCTACGAGCAGTACTTC. The chain uses TRBV2 and TRBJ2-7, with 10 positions matching TRBD2. Germline V gene data show CDR1 as SNHLY and CDR2 as FYNNEI. The trim removed 6 bases at V and 0 bases at J, leaving 5 bases unmatched. The CDR3 sequence is 15 residues long.